This entry describes one T cell receptor beta chain. The data originate from a study of blood T cell repertoires in COVID-19. Using immunoSEQ multiplex PCR, the repertoire was profiled, and TCRdb retains in-frame clones only, with some absent. Here the sample spans about 120,000 clones, 80% being singletons. This TCR was recovered from a man aged 65 to 85 with acute or convalescent COVID-19. The sequencing sample was made of peripheral blood.

CDR3 coding DNA: TGCGCCAGCAGCTTGACAGCTGGGGCCAACGTCCTGACTTTC. Its protein product is CASSLTAGANVLTF. The V call is TRBV5-1, the J call TRBJ2-6; D is ambiguous. V was clipped by 1 base and J by 2 bases, with 4 bases between them. This CDR3 comprises 14 residues. The germline CDR1 and CDR2 sequences are SGHRS and YFSETQ.